These 6 T cell receptor beta chains originate from one sample sequenced in a study of blood T cell repertoires in COVID-19. Libraries were prepared by immunoSEQ multiplex PCR; TCRdb keeps only in-frame clonotypes and omits some of them. The table shows approximately 94,000 clones, with 80% occurring only once. Sequenced material: peripheral blood. The receptors shown here come from a woman between 70 and 85 years old with acute or convalescent COVID-19.

The rearrangement joins TRBV30 to TRBJ1-5; no firm D call. The CDR3 is 15 residues long. CDR1 and CDR2 from the germline V gene are GTSNPN and SVGIG (reference sequence). The V and J ends lost 2 bases and 7 bases respectively, with 18 bases between them. The CDR3 is CAWSKSGGSMQPQHF. In DNA form, the CDR3 reads TGTGCCTGGAGTAAGTCAGGTGGCTCGATGCAGCCCCAGCATTTT.

The count of this clone is one. This sequence joins TRBV5-6 and TRBJ1-3; D not certain. This CDR3 region has 15 residues. Trimming removed 0 bases from V and 0 bases from J, with 7 bases in between. CDR1 and CDR2 from the germline V gene are SGHDT and YYEEEE. CDR3 residues: CASSLAPGSGNTIYF. CDR3 DNA sequence: TGTGCCAGCAGCTTGGCCCCAGGCTCTGGAAACACCATATATTTT.

The CDR3, as DNA: TGCGCCAGCAGCTCTACCAGCGACTCTGGAAACACCATATATTTT. Its translation is CASSSTSDSGNTIYF. This chain uses TRBV5-1 with TRBJ1-3; no firm D call. Germline lookup yields CDR1 SGHRS and CDR2 YFSETQ. The CDR3 has 15 amino acids. Deletions cut 3 bases from V and 0 bases from J, with 10 bases between.

The chain combines TRBV7-6 with TRBJ1-2; D uncertain. The CDR3 covers 15 residues. In germline, CDR1 is SGHVS, CDR2 FNYEAQ. V lost 5 bases, J lost 3 bases, and 16 bases lay in between. CDR3 sequence (DNA): TGTGCCAGCAGCCCTTCGACACGACCCGACTATGGCTACACCTTC. This codes for CASSPSTRPDYGYTF. Drawing the rest from reference TRBV7-6 and TRBJ1-2, the complete variable domain is GAGVSQSPRYKVTKRGQDVALRCDPISGHVSLYWYRQALGQGPEFLTYFNYEAQQDKSGLPNDRFSAERPEGSISTLTIQRTEQRDSAMYRCASSPSTRPDYGYTFGSGTRLTVV.

The V and J genes are TRBV28 and TRBJ1-1; D remains ambiguous. V was clipped by 1 base and J by 3 bases, with 6 bases between them. Germline V lookup: CDR1 MDHEN, CDR2 SYDVKM. The CDR3 totals 13 residues. The CDR3 spells CASSLSFYTEAFF. CDR3 coding DNA: TGTGCCAGCAGTTTATCGTTCTACACTGAAGCTTTCTTT.

On this clone itself: One junction end does not reproduce the germline sequence, and a read error may be involved. The chain combines TRBV2 with TRBJ1-2; unclear D gene. There are 13 residues in the CDR3. The germline CDR1 and CDR2 sequences are SNHLY and FYNNEI. The CDR3 loop is CASTEQNGGGYTF. The CDR3 region has the DNA TGTGCCAGCACTGAACAGAATGGAGGTGGCTACACCTTC.